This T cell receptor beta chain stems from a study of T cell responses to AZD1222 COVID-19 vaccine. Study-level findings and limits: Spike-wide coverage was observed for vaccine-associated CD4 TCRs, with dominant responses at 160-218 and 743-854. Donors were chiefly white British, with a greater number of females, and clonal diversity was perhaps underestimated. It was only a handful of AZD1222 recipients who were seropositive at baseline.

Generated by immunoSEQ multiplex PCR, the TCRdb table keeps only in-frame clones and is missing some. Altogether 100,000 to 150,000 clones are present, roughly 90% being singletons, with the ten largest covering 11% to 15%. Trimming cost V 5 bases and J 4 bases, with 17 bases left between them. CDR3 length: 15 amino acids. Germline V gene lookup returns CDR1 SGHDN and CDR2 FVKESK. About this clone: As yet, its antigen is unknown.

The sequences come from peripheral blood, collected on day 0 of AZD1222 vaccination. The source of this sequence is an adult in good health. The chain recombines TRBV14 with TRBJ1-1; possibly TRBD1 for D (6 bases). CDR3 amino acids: CASSMWRGARTEAFF. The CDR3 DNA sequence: TGTGCCAGCAGCATGTGGAGGGGGGCGCGCACTGAAGCTTTCTTT.